This T cell receptor (beta chain) came from a study of T cell responses to AZD1222 COVID-19 vaccine. Findings of the study overall: Close to half of spike-specific TCRs reportedly recognize unmutated variant regions. The study found vaccine-associated CD4 TCRs spanning spike, dominant at 160-218 and 743-854. The donors showed a predominance of white British ancestry and of females, with possible underestimation of clonal diversity. No day 14 peak samples; only post-peak repertoires were characterized.

About this clone: Its specificity is unknown.

CDR1 and CDR2 (germline): MNHEY, SVGAGI. Trimming shortened V by 0 bases and J by 2 bases, and 13 bases separated the two germline ends. This CDR3 has 16 amino acids. TCRdb's copy holds only in-frame clones and misses some; the assay was immunoSEQ multiplex PCR. The sample holds roughly 190,000 clones, around nine tenths seen once. The sequencing used peripheral blood, collected 28 days after the second dose of the MenACWY control vaccine. The chain recombines TRBV6-5 with TRBJ1-1; D may be TRBD1 (5 bases). This TCR came from an adult who received the MenACWY meningococcal vaccine as a control. In DNA, the CDR3 is TGTGCCAGCAGTTACTCCGCGCAGGGAGGCAACACTGAAGCTTTCTTT. Translated: CASSYSAQGGNTEAFF.